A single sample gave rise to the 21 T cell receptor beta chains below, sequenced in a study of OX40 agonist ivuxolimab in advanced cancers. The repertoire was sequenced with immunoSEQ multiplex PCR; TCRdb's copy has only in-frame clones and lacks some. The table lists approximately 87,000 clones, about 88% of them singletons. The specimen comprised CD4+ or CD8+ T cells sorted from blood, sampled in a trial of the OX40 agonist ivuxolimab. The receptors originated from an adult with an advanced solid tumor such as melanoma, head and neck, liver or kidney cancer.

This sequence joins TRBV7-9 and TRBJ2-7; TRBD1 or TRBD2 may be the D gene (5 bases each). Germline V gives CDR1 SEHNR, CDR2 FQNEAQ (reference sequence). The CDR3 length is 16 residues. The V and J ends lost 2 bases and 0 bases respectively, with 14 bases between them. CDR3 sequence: CASSLFGVGDSYEQYF. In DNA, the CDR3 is TGTGCCAGCAGCTTATTCGGGGTAGGGGACTCCTACGAGCAGTACTTC.

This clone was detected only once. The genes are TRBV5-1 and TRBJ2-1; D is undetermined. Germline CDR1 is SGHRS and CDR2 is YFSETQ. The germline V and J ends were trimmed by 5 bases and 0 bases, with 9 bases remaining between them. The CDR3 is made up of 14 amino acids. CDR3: CASSPSDSYNEQFF. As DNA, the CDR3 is TGCGCCAGCAGTCCGTCGGACTCCTACAATGAGCAGTTCTTC.

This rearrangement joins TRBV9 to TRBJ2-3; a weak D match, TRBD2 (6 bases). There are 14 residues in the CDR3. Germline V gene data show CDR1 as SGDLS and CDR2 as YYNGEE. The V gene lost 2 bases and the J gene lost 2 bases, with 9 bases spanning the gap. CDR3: CASSVSGNTDTQYF. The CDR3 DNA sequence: TGTGCCAGCAGCGTTAGCGGAAACACAGATACGCAGTATTTT. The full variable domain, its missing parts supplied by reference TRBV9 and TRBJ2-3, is DSGVTQTPKHLITATGQRVTLRCSPRSGDLSVYWYQQSLDQGLQFLIQYYNGEERAKGNILERFSAQQFPDLHSELNLSSLELGDSALYFCASSVSGNTDTQYFGPGTRLTVL.

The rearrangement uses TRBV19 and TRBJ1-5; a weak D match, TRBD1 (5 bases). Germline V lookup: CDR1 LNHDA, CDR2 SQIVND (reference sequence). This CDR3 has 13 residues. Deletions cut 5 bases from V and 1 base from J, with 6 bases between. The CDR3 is CASSRDSNQPQHF. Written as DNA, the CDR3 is TGTGCCAGTAGTCGGGACAGCAATCAGCCCCAGCATTTT.

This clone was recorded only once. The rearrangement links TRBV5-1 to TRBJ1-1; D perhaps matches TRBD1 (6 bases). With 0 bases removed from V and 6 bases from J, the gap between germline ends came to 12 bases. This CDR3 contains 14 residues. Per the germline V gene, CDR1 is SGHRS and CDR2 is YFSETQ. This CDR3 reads CASSLDQGFAEAFF. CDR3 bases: TGCGCCAGCAGCTTGGATCAGGGGTTCGCTGAAGCTTTCTTT.

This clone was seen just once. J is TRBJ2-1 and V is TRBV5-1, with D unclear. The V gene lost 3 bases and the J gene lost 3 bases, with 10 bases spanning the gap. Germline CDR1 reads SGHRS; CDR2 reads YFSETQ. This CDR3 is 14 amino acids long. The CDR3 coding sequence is TGCGCCAGCAGCTCGACCGCTGACTACAATGAGCAGTTCTTC. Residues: CASSSTADYNEQFF. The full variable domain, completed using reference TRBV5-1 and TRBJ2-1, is KAGVTQTPRYLIKTRGQQVTLSCSPISGHRSVSWYQQTPGQGLQFLFEYFSETQRNKGNFPGRFSGRQFSNSRSEMNVSTLELGDSALYLCASSSTADYNEQFFGPGTRLTVL.

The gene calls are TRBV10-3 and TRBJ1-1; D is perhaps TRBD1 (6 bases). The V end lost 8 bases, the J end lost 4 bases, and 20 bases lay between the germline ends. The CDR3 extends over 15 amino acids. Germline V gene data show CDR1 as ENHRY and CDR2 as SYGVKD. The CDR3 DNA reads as TGTGCCATCGGGCGACGGTTGGGGGCCAGCACTGAAGCTTTCTTT. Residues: CAIGRRLGASTEAFF.

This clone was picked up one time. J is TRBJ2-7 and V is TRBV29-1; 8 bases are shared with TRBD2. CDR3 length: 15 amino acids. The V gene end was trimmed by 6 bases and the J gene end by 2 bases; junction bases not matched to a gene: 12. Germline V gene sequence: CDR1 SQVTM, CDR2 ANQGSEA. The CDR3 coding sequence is TGCAGCGTCGCACCGGGACTAGGAGGGACCTACGAGCAGTACTTC. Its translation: CSVAPGLGGTYEQYF.

CDR3 coding DNA: TGTGCCAGCAGCGGAGCGGGAGTCCGAAATACGCAGTATTTT. It codes for CASSGAGVRNTQYF. V is TRBV25-1 and J is TRBJ2-3, with 8 bases lining up with TRBD2. V shed 6 bases, J shed 7 bases, and the junction held 9 bases outside the gene matches. This CDR3 is built from 14 residues. Germline CDR1 reads MGHDK; CDR2 reads SYGVNS.

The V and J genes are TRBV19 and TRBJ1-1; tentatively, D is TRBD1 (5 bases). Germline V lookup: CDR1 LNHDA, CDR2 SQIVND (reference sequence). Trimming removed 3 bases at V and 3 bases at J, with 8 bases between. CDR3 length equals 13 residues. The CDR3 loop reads CASSIARDTEAFF. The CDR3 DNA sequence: TGTGCCAGTAGTATCGCCAGGGACACTGAAGCTTTCTTT.

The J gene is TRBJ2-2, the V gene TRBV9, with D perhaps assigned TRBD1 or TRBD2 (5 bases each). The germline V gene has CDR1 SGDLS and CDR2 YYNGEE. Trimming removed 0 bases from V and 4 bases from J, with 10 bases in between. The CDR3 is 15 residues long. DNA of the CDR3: TGTGCCAGCAGCGTAGACGGGGACGGCACCGGGGAGCTGTTTTTT. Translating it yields CASSVDGDGTGELFF.

The CDR3 DNA follows: TGTGCCACCAGCCCTAAGGGACTAGCGGAAAGGGGTGAGCAGTTCTTC. This gives the protein CATSPKGLAERGEQFF. The genes are TRBV15 and TRBJ2-1, with 11 bases lining up with TRBD2. CDR3 size: 16 residues. The J segment lost 9 bases and the V segment lost 5 bases, leaving 12 bases of the junction unmatched. Germline CDR1 LNHNV, CDR2 YYDKDF (reference sequence).

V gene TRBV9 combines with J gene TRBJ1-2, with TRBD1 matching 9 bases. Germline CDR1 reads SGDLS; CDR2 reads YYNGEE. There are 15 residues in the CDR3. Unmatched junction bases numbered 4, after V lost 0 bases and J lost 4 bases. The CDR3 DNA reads TGTGCCAGCAGCGTAGAGGACAGGGGAGGCTATGGCTACACCTTC. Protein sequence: CASSVEDRGGYGYTF.

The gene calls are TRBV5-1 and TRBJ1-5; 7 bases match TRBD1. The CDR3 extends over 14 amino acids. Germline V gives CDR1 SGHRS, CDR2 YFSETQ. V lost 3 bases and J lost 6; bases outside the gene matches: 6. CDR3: CASSSDRVGQPQHF. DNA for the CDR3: TGCGCCAGCAGCTCCGACAGGGTTGGTCAGCCCCAGCATTTT.

The CDR3 DNA sequence: TGTGCCAGCAGTTGGGAGGGCGGAGATACGCAGTATTTT. It encodes CASSWEGGDTQYF. The chain links TRBV6-6 to TRBJ2-3; TRBD2 matches at 7 bases. CDR3 length: 13 residues. Losses at the gene ends were 4 bases for V and 5 bases for J; bases not matched to a gene: 3. CDR1 MNHNY and CDR2 SVGAGI come from the germline V gene (reference sequence).

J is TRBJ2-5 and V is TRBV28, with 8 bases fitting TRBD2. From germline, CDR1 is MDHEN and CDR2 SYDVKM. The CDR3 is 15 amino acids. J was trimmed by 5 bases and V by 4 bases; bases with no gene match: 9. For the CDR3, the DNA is TGTGCCAGCAGTTCCCGAGGAGCGGGGGAGGAGACCCAGTACTTC. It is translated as CASSSRGAGEETQYF.

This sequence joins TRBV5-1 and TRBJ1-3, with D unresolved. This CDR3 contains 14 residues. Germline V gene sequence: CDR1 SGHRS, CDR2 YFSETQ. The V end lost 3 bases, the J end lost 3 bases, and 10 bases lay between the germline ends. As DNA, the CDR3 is TGCGCCAGCAGCTCAAACGCAGATGGAAACACCATATATTTT. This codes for CASSSNADGNTIYF.

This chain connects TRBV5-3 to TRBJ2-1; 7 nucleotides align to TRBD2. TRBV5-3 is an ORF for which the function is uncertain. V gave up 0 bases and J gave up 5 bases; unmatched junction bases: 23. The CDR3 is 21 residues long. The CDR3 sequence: CARSLVLGRETTSQSDNEQFF. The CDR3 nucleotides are TGTGCCAGAAGCTTGGTGTTAGGGCGGGAGACAACATCCCAGTCGGACAATGAGCAGTTCTTC.

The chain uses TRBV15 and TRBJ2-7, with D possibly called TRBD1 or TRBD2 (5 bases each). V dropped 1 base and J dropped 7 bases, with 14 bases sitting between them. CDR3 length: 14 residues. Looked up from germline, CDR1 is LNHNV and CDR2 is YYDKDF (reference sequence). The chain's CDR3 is CATSRGGANTEQYF. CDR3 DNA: TGTGCCACCAGCAGAGGAGGGGCCAATACAGAGCAGTACTTC. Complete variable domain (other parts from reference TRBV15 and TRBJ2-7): DAMVIQNPRYQVTQFGKPVTLSCSQTLNHNVMYWYQQKSSQAPKLLFHYYDKDFNNEADTPDNFQSRRPNTSFCFLDIRSPGLGDTAMYLCATSRGGANTEQYFGPGTRLTVT.

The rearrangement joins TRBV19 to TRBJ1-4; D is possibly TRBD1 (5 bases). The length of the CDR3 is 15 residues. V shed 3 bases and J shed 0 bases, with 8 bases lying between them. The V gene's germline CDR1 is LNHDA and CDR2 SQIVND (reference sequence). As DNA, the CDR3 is TGTGCCAGTAGTATGGGGGACGCAACTAATGAAAAACTGTTTTTT. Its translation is CASSMGDATNEKLFF.

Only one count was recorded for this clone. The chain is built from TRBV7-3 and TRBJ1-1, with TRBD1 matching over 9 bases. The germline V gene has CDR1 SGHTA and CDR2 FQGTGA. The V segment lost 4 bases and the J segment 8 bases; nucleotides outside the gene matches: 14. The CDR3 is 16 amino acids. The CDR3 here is CASSYSSGTGLDEAFF. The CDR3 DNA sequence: TGTGCCAGCAGCTATTCCTCCGGGACAGGGCTAGACGAAGCTTTCTTT.